This passage covers 28 T cell receptor beta chains from one sample sequenced in a study of beta chain features in type 1 diabetes. The study, taken as a whole, reports: Type 1 diabetes patients showed a moderate but significant shortening of TCRB CDR3s in all four CD4+ subsets.

No cognate antigen is known for these TCRs. Every isolated RNA sample was fully reverse transcribed, so sequencing captured expressed TCRB transcripts. Method: immunoSEQ multiplex PCR; TCRdb's copy keeps in-frame clones and lacks some. The top ten clones hold more than 0.09% of a sample with 600,000 to 750,000 clones, 9.5% to 15% of them seen once. The material sequenced was naive CD4+ T cells from blood. These receptors all stem from a man aged 25-45 years with type 1 diabetes.

About this clone itself: Other nucleotide sequences from this sample produce the same CDR3. The rearrangement links TRBV30 to TRBJ1-5; D call uncertain. The germline V gene encodes CDR1 GTSNPN and CDR2 SVGIG (reference sequence). This CDR3 comprises 13 residues. V was pared by 0 bases and J by 1 base, with 4 bases between. DNA for the CDR3: TGTGCCTGGAGTGTACGAAGCAATCAGCCCCAGCATTTT. It translates to CAWSVRSNQPQHF.

The chain recombines TRBV7-3 with TRBJ2-2; 10 bases agree with TRBD2. The CDR3 is 16 amino acids. Trimming at V came to 4 bases and at J to 3 bases, leaving 5 bases not matched to a gene. Per the germline V gene, CDR1 is SGHTA and CDR2 is FQGTGA. DNA for the CDR3: TGTGCCAGCAGCTCACCTAGCGGGGGTTACACCGGGGAGCTGTTTTTT. It is translated as CASSSPSGGYTGELFF.

The V call is TRBV9, the J call TRBJ2-5; TRBD1 agrees at 8 bases. Germline loops: CDR1 SGDLS, CDR2 YYNGEE. The CDR3 consists of 16 residues. The ends lost 0 bases at V and 5 bases at J; junction bases unmatched: 9. CDR3 sequence: CASSVGTGWAWETQYF. The CDR3 region has the DNA TGTGCCAGCAGCGTAGGGACAGGGTGGGCTTGGGAGACCCAGTACTTC.

V and J are TRBV10-2 and TRBJ2-3; D remains unclear. With 11 bases removed from V and 4 bases from J, the gap between germline ends came to 10 bases. This CDR3 comprises 11 residues. Germline V gives CDR1 WSHSY, CDR2 SAAADI. The CDR3 nucleotides are TGCGCCGGATCGGGCGCAGATACGCAGTATTTT. Its translation is CAGSGADTQYF.

J is TRBJ2-5 and V is TRBV4-3; D is perhaps TRBD1 (5 bases). Trimming took 3 bases from V and 3 from J, leaving 17 bases between them. The CDR3 totals 16 residues. The germline V gene has CDR1 LGHNA and CDR2 YSLEER. CDR3 sequence reads: CASSQATGLHKETQYF. The CDR3 DNA sequence: TGCGCCAGCAGCCAGGCTACAGGTTTACACAAAGAGACCCAGTACTTC.

The J gene is TRBJ1-1, the V gene TRBV25-1; D might be TRBD1 (5 bases). The CDR3 runs 15 residues. Trimming left V 1 base short and J 0 bases short, with 9 bases between. Germline CDR1 and CDR2: MGHDK and SYGVNS. The DNA of the CDR3 is TGTGCCAGCAGTGAATCGAGCAGGGTGAACACTGAAGCTTTCTTT. The encoded protein is CASSESSRVNTEAFF.

This chain uses TRBV6-1 with TRBJ1-2, with no clear D. Germline CDR1 MNHNS, CDR2 SASEGT. The CDR3 contains 11 residues. V was cut by 8 bases and J by 1 base, with 5 bases left in between. The CDR3 reads CASLVNYGYTF. The CDR3 DNA is TGTGCCAGCCTTGTTAACTATGGCTACACCTTC.

This clone was seen only a few times. This chain uses TRBV4-2 with TRBJ2-5, with TRBD2 matching 12 bases. Trimming took 4 bases from V and 4 from J; bases not matched to a gene: 7. The CDR3 spans 16 residues. The germline V gene encodes CDR1 LGHNA and CDR2 YNFKEQ. The CDR3 DNA is TGTGCCAGCAGCCCTGGCGCTAGCGGGGGGGGAGAGACCCAGTACTTC. This encodes CASSPGASGGGETQYF.

This clone turned up a few times. This chain joins TRBV5-6 and TRBJ2-1, with D uncertain. V lost 3 bases to trimming and J lost 5 bases, with 24 bases between them. The CDR3 is 18 amino acids. Looked up from germline, CDR1 is SGHDT and CDR2 is YYEEEE. The CDR3 here is CASSYLQVRYSFNNEQFF. CDR3 DNA sequence: TGTGCCAGCAGCTACCTTCAAGTTCGGTACAGCTTTAACAATGAGCAGTTCTTC.

A few counts support this clone. V and J are TRBV20-1 and TRBJ2-1, with 7 positions matching TRBD2. CDR3 length: 10 amino acids. Looked up from germline, CDR1 is DFQATT and CDR2 is SNEGSKA (reference sequence). The V segment lost 6 bases and the J segment 7 bases; nucleotides outside the gene matches: 0. CDR3 sequence: CSAGGNEQFF. Written as DNA, the CDR3 is TGCAGTGCGGGGGGGAATGAGCAGTTCTTC.

In the case of this clone: Germline is not matched at one junction end, which may reflect a read error. For the CDR3, the DNA is TGTGCCAGCAGCTTAGTTTACAGTGAGCAGTTCTTC. Protein sequence: CASSLVYSEQFF. The chain carries TRBV7-8 and TRBJ2-1; D is uncertain. This CDR3 has 12 amino acids. The germline gives CDR1 SGHVS, CDR2 FQNEAQ.

The chain joins TRBV2 to TRBJ2-1; 8 bases agree with TRBD1. J was trimmed by 12 bases and V by 7 bases; bases with no gene match: 17. The CDR3 covers 15 residues. Germline values: CDR1 SNHLY, CDR2 FYNNEI. CDR3 residues: CASNNSPRGQEPQFF. CDR3 nucleotide sequence: TGTGCCAGCAATAACTCCCCTAGGGGACAGGAGCCGCAGTTCTTC.

This clone was detected a few times. The chain recombines TRBV7-9 with TRBJ2-7; TRBD1 matches 7 bases. Germline values: CDR1 SEHNR, CDR2 FQNEAQ (reference sequence). After removal of 5 bases from V and 6 bases from J, the junction contained 4 bases not matched to a gene. The CDR3 has 12 residues. DNA of the CDR3: TGTGCCAGCAGCATCGACAGGGTCGAGCAGTACTTC. This sequence encodes CASSIDRVEQYF.

This clone appeared a few times. The V and J genes are TRBV4-2 and TRBJ1-2, with D tentatively TRBD1 (5 bases). Looked up from germline, CDR1 is LGHNA and CDR2 is YNFKEQ. V was clipped by 1 base and J by 4 bases, with 7 bases between them. CDR3 length equals 13 residues. CDR3 bases: TGTGCCAGCAGCCAAGGACAGTCCTATGGCTACACCTTC. It specifies CASSQGQSYGYTF.

This clone showed up just a few times. CDR3: CASSLPGRYGYTF. CDR3 coding DNA: TGTGCCAGCAGTTTACCGGGACGGTATGGCTACACCTTC. The chain joins TRBV6-1 to TRBJ1-2, with TRBD1 as a possible D gene (5 bases). V lost 5 bases and J lost 5, with 12 bases in between. Per germline, CDR1 MNHNS and CDR2 SASEGT. The CDR3 is 13 residues long.

This clone came up a few times. The chain is built from TRBV9 and TRBJ2-5; 8 positions match TRBD1. Per the germline V gene, CDR1 is SGDLS and CDR2 is YYNGEE. The CDR3 has 15 residues. J lost 1 base, V lost 4 bases, and 6 bases had no gene match. For the CDR3, the DNA is TGTGCCAGCAGCTCCCGGACAGGGACCCAAGAGACCCAGTACTTC. Translated: CASSSRTGTQETQYF. The full variable domain, rest sourced from reference TRBV9 and TRBJ2-5, is DSGVTQTPKHLITATGQRVTLRCSPRSGDLSVYWYQQSLDQGLQFLIQYYNGEERAKGNILERFSAQQFPDLHSELNLSSLELGDSALYFCASSSRTGTQETQYFGPGTRLLVL.

This clone has more than one count but fewer than ten. CDR3 nucleotides: TGTGCCAGCAGTTCTCCGGGACAAGAGGTTAACGGCTACACCTTC. This encodes CASSSPGQEVNGYTF. The V gene is TRBV28, the J gene TRBJ1-2; the D gene is possibly TRBD1 (6 bases). The germline V and J ends were trimmed by 4 bases and 8 bases, with 20 bases remaining between them. Looked up from germline, CDR1 is MDHEN and CDR2 is SYDVKM. This CDR3 comprises 15 residues.

CDR3 in amino acids: CASSGRGHYGYTF. CDR3 nucleotide sequence: TGTGCCAGCAGTGGCAGGGGCCACTATGGCTACACCTTC. This sequence joins TRBV27 and TRBJ1-2, with D tentatively TRBD1 (6 bases). The germline gives CDR1 MNHEY, CDR2 SMNVEV (reference sequence). The CDR3 is 13 amino acids. Trimming took 5 bases from V and 3 from J, leaving 10 bases between them.

This clone was picked up a small number of times. The V and J genes are TRBV5-1 and TRBJ2-5; 7 bases align to TRBD1. Germline CDR1 is SGHRS and CDR2 is YFSETQ. The CDR3 has 18 residues. J gave up 3 bases and V 0 bases, and 14 bases lay outside the gene matches. This chain's CDR3 is CASSLGAGTVITEETQYF. CDR3 nucleotides: TGCGCCAGCAGCTTGGGCGCCGGGACAGTCATTACTGAAGAGACCCAGTACTTC.

The V gene is TRBV7-9, the J gene TRBJ2-1; a weak D match, TRBD1 (6 bases). Per germline, CDR1 SEHNR and CDR2 FQNEAQ (reference sequence). V lost 8 bases and J 0 bases, leaving 17 bases between the germline ends. CDR3 length: 16 residues. CDR3 sequence: CASLIGGHSSYNEQFF. CDR3 bases: TGTGCCAGCTTAATTGGGGGCCACAGCTCCTACAATGAGCAGTTCTTC.

The sample holds a few counts of this clone. This chain uses TRBV4-2 with TRBJ1-6, with D perhaps TRBD1 (6 bases). CDR3 length: 17 residues. Looked up from germline, CDR1 is LGHNA and CDR2 is YNFKEQ. The V end was cut by 1 base, the J end by 1 base, with 11 bases between. The CDR3: CASSQVKQGSYNSPLHF. The CDR3 coding sequence is TGTGCCAGCAGCCAAGTGAAACAGGGTTCCTATAATTCACCCCTCCACTTT.

This clone has only a few counts. V and J are TRBV11-2 and TRBJ2-7; perhaps TRBD1 as D (5 bases). There are 12 residues in the CDR3. Germline V gene lookup returns CDR1 SGHAT and CDR2 FQNNGV. V was cut by 8 bases and J by 3 bases, with 11 bases left in between. CDR3 region: CASSWQGYEQYF. Written as DNA, the CDR3 is TGTGCCAGCTCCTGGCAGGGCTACGAGCAGTACTTC.

The chain links TRBV7-2 to TRBJ2-7; D uncertain. The CDR3 loop spans 11 amino acids. With 1 base removed from V and 6 bases from J, the gap between germline ends came to 4 bases. In germline, CDR1 is SGHTA, CDR2 FQGNSA. The CDR3 loop reads CASSLVAEQYF. For the CDR3, the DNA is TGTGCCAGCAGCTTAGTAGCCGAGCAGTACTTC.

V usage is TRBV2 and J usage is TRBJ2-7; D uncertain. V dropped 8 bases and J dropped 4 bases, with 6 bases sitting between them. The CDR3 extends over 10 amino acids. From germline, CDR1 is SNHLY and CDR2 FYNNEI. CDR3 in amino acids: CASAAYEQYF. CDR3 nucleotides: TGTGCCAGCGCGGCTTACGAGCAGTACTTC.

This clone was counted only a few times. The chain employs TRBV5-1 and TRBJ2-2; TRBD1 matches at 7 bases. Germline values: CDR1 SGHRS, CDR2 YFSETQ. The CDR3 is 18 residues long. V shed 0 bases, J shed 7 bases, and the junction held 15 bases outside the gene matches. CDR3 loop: CASSLVGQSRTFNGELFF. Written as DNA, the CDR3 is TGCGCCAGCAGCTTGGTGGGACAGAGCAGAACTTTTAACGGGGAGCTGTTTTTT.

Note on this clone: Other DNA variants within this sample encode the same CDR3. The J gene is TRBJ1-5, the V gene TRBV18; a weak D match, TRBD1 (6 bases). The CDR3 has 15 residues. Germline CDR1 KGHSH, CDR2 LQKENI. Trimming took off 2 bases at V and 1 base at J, with 9 bases between the two ends. CDR3 nucleotide sequence: TGTGCCAGCTCACCAGGGACACCAAGCAATCAGCCCCAGCATTTT. It translates to CASSPGTPSNQPQHF.

The J gene is TRBJ1-5, the V gene TRBV28; D unclear. CDR3 length: 13 residues. CDR1 is MDHEN and CDR2 is SYDVKM in the germline V gene. V was clipped by 6 bases and J by 10 bases, with 16 bases between them. In DNA, the CDR3 is TGTGCCAGCAGACCTCCCGTGAGGGTCCCCCAGCATTTT. Translation gives CASRPPVRVPQHF.

This clone turned up a few times. V gene TRBV29-1 combines with J gene TRBJ1-2; 7 bases agree with TRBD1. The junction had 5 bases not matched to a gene; V was cut back by 6 bases and J by 4 bases. Germline-derived CDR1 and CDR2 are SQVTM and ANQGSEA. This CDR3 region has 12 residues. CDR3 loop: CSVDRVGYGYTF. The CDR3 nucleotides are TGCAGCGTCGACAGGGTAGGCTATGGCTACACCTTC.